Following are 9 T cell receptor beta chains from one sample sequenced in a study of T cell responses to AZD1222 COVID-19 vaccine (dated by TCRdb to 2020 to 2023). According to the study, the label for this sample's time point signals: about 28 days (+/-7) after the second vaccine dose. The library was prepared using the immunoSEQ multiplex PCR assay. TCRdb's version of the immuneACCESS table is confined to in-frame rearrangements and falls short of the full clone set. An unresolved V gene accounts for under half of the shortfall where checked; the remainder is of unknown origin. The sample table lists 75,000 to 95,000 clones, 91% of them with a count of one. The ten largest clones represent around 28% of the sample. The sequenced sample was peripheral blood, obtained 28 days after the second AZD1222 dose. These receptors were collected from an adult who received the AZD1222 COVID-19 vaccine.

The rearrangement uses TRBV9 and TRBJ2-2, with 16 nucleotides matching TRBD2. The ends lost 4 bases at V and 0 bases at J; junction bases unmatched: 9. From germline, CDR1 is SGDLS and CDR2 YYNGEE. This CDR3 spans 20 amino acids. The CDR3 DNA reads as TGTGCCAGCAGCTCCCTGACGGGACTAGCGGGAGGGCCGAACACCGGGGAGCTGTTTTTT. Its protein product is CASSSLTGLAGGPNTGELFF.

The chain combines TRBV7-3 with TRBJ1-3; D perhaps matches TRBD1 (5 bases). V dropped 2 bases and J dropped 3 bases, with 11 bases sitting between them. Germline assignment: CDR1 SGHTA and CDR2 FQGTGA. This CDR3 has 15 amino acids. CDR3 coding DNA: TGTGCCAGCAGCTTATCAGGGAGCGGTGGAAACACCATATATTTT. Protein sequence: CASSLSGSGGNTIYF.

The chain combines TRBV19 with TRBJ2-3; no definite D call. The CDR3 runs 15 residues. The V end lost 5 bases, the J end lost 4 bases, and 16 bases lay between the germline ends. Germline V CDR1 and CDR2: LNHDA, SQIVND (reference sequence). The CDR3: CASSPLALGPDTQYF. The CDR3 coding sequence is TGTGCCAGTAGTCCGCTTGCTCTGGGCCCAGATACGCAGTATTTT. The entire variable domain, with the rest obtained from reference TRBV19 and TRBJ2-3, is as follows: DGGITQSPKYLFRKEGQNVTLSCEQNLNHDAMYWYRQDPGQGLRLIYYSQIVNDFQKGDIAEGYSVSREKKESFPLTVTSAQKNPTAFYLCASSPLALGPDTQYFGPGTRLTVL.

The rearrangement uses TRBV20-1 and TRBJ1-6; 7 bases are a match to TRBD1. The germline gives CDR1 DFQATT, CDR2 SNEGSKA (reference sequence). This CDR3 comprises 14 residues. V gave up 3 bases and J gave up 8 bases; unmatched junction bases: 7. CDR3 nucleotide sequence: TGCAGTGCTAGTAGGAGACAGGGTGATTCACCCCTCCACTTT. Translating gives CSASRRQGDSPLHF.

This clone came up once. The chain recombines TRBV5-4 with TRBJ2-2; the D gene is possibly TRBD2 (5 bases). The CDR3 sequence is 17 residues long. Germline V CDR1 and CDR2: SGHNT, YYREEE (reference sequence). Trimming pared 4 bases from V and 2 bases from J, leaving 18 bases between. CDR3 nucleotides: TGTGCCAGCAGCCCGCAATCAGCGGAGCAAAACACCGGGGAGCTGTTTTTT. Protein sequence: CASSPQSAEQNTGELFF.

The V and J genes are TRBV5-1 and TRBJ2-3, with 9 positions matching TRBD1. The CDR3 is 16 residues long. CDR1 is SGHRS and CDR2 is YFSETQ in the germline V gene. J gave up 2 bases and V 1 base, and 5 bases lay outside the gene matches. CDR3 loop: CASSLTGGLDTDTQYF. In DNA, the CDR3 is TGCGCCAGCAGCTTGACAGGGGGCCTAGACACAGATACGCAGTATTTT. The variable domain in full, completed from reference TRBV5-1 and TRBJ2-3, reads KAGVTQTPRYLIKTRGQQVTLSCSPISGHRSVSWYQQTPGQGLQFLFEYFSETQRNKGNFPGRFSGRQFSNSRSEMNVSTLELGDSALYLCASSLTGGLDTDTQYFGPGTRLTVL.

This chain links TRBV7-8 with TRBJ2-2; D might be TRBD2 (6 bases). Per the germline V gene, CDR1 is SGHVS and CDR2 is FQNEAQ. Trimming pared 1 base from V and 1 base from J, leaving 13 bases between. This CDR3 contains 17 residues. The CDR3 DNA follows: TGTGCCAGCAGCTTAGTCACCGGGACTCAGAACACCGGGGAGCTGTTTTTT. Its translation: CASSLVTGTQNTGELFF.

This clone occurred a few times. V gene TRBV4-1 combines with J gene TRBJ1-5, with TRBD1 matching 8 bases. V trimming: 0 bases; J trimming: 0 bases; junction bases outside the gene matches: 1. CDR1 and CDR2 from the germline V gene are MGHRA and YSYEKL. The CDR3 loop spans 16 amino acids. DNA of the CDR3: TGCGCCAGCAGCCAAGATGGGACAGGTAGCAATCAGCCCCAGCATTTT. Translating it yields CASSQDGTGSNQPQHF.

Here the CDR3 DNA reads TGTGCCAGCAGCTTAGACCAGGGCCCCTACAATGAGCAGTTCTTC. The encoded protein is CASSLDQGPYNEQFF. The V gene is TRBV11-3, the J gene TRBJ2-1; tentatively, D is TRBD1 (5 bases). Germline CDR1 SGHNT, CDR2 YENEEA. The CDR3 loop spans 15 amino acids. V shed 0 bases and J shed 2 bases, with 8 bases lying between them.